This T cell receptor beta chain was sequenced for a study of cytomegalovirus exposure and HLA in healthy donors. This clone appeared once. Germline V gene sequence: CDR1 SGHNT, CDR2 YYREEE (reference sequence). Trimming took 2 bases from V and 4 from J; bases not matched to a gene: 9. The CDR3 length is 16 residues. Vbeta (60) and Jbeta (13) primers were used in the PCR. TCRdb's copy holds only in-frame clones and misses some; the assay was immunoSEQ multiplex PCR. The top ten clones hold around 0.63% of a sample with about 93,000 clones, just over 75% of them seen once. This chain joins TRBV5-4 and TRBJ1-1, with TRBD1 matching over 9 bases. The sequence was obtained from a man aged 30-40 years in good health and CMV-seronegative. The source material was PBMCs. CDR3 protein: CASSFFGTGNGTEAFF. The CDR3 coding sequence is TGTGCCAGCAGCTTTTTCGGGACAGGGAACGGCACTGAAGCTTTCTTT.